Shown below are 7 T cell receptor beta chains from a single sample sequenced in a study of cytomegalovirus exposure and HLA in healthy donors (dated by TCRdb to the late 2010s). The library was made by the immunoSEQ multiplex PCR assay. The multiplex PCR relied on a mix of 60 forward primers for TCR Vbeta segments and 13 reverse primers for TCR Jbeta segments. Held by TCRdb, this immuneACCESS table contains in-frame sequences only and omits some clones. Under half of the omission traces to an unresolved V gene where checked; the cause of the rest is unknown. Across this sample there are some 150,000 clones, with 70% to 90% seen only once. The top ten constitute approximately 7% of the sample. Input material: PBMCs. The receptors stem from a woman aged 25 to 45 in good health and CMV-seropositive.

This chain links TRBV5-8 with TRBJ1-1; 8 bases are shared with TRBD1. Germline V gene sequence: CDR1 SGHTS, CDR2 YDEGEE. The length of the CDR3 is 14 residues. V dropped 5 bases and J dropped 3; count of bases not matched to a gene: 6. CDR3 DNA sequence: TGTGCCAGCAGTCCTGGACAGGGCCACACTGAAGCTTTCTTT. Its protein is CASSPGQGHTEAFF. Together with reference TRBV5-8 and TRBJ1-1, the CDR3 gives the full variable domain: EAGVTQSPTHLIKTRGQQATLRCSPISGHTSVYWYQQALGLGLQFLLWYDEGEERNRGNFPPRFSGRQFPNYSSELNVNALELEDSALYLCASSPGQGHTEAFFGQGTRLTVV.

The chain carries TRBV4-2 and TRBJ1-6, with TRBD1 as a possible D gene (5 bases). The CDR3 runs 15 residues. CDR1 is LGHNA and CDR2 is YNFKEQ in the germline V gene. Trimming took off 1 base at V and 5 bases at J, with 9 bases between the two ends. The DNA for the CDR3 is TGTGCCAGCAGCCAAGGCAGGGAAAATAATTCACCCCTCCACTTT. As protein: CASSQGRENNSPLHF.

The V gene is TRBV10-3, the J gene TRBJ2-5; maybe TRBD1 (6 bases). The CDR3 covers 13 residues. Germline V lookup: CDR1 ENHRY, CDR2 SYGVKD. V gave up 6 bases and J gave up 3 bases, with 11 bases separating them. The CDR3 nucleotides read TGTGCCATCAGACAGGGACAAAAAGAGACCCAGTACTTC. It encodes CAIRQGQKETQYF.

The chain employs TRBV19 and TRBJ1-1; 7 positions match TRBD1. Per the germline V gene, CDR1 is LNHDA and CDR2 is SQIVND (reference sequence). Trimming cost V 5 bases and J 1 base; bases outside gene matches: 10. The CDR3 loop spans 16 amino acids. CDR3 bases: TGTGCCAGTAGTCTCAACCGGGACAGCGAGAACACTGAAGCTTTCTTT. Translation gives CASSLNRDSENTEAFF.

The chain joins TRBV5-4 to TRBJ2-2; 8 bases align to TRBD2. Germline V gene data show CDR1 as SGHNT and CDR2 as YYREEE (reference sequence). The trim removed 4 bases at V and 7 bases at J, leaving 12 bases unmatched. The CDR3 spans 16 residues. CDR3 nucleotide sequence: TGTGCCAGCAGCCCGGGGGCGGGGGGCCGCGGCGGGGAGCTGTTTTTT. Translation: CASSPGAGGRGGELFF.

Only one count was recorded for this clone. A read error may produce the germline difference seen at one junction end. The rearrangement uses TRBV30 and TRBJ1-3, with 11 bases lining up with TRBD1. The CDR3 covers 15 residues. Germline-derived CDR1 and CDR2 are GTSNPN and SVGIG (reference sequence). CDR3 sequence (DNA): TGTGCCTGGAGTGGGGCGTTTAGGACAGGGGGCAACATGGATTTT. Translated, it gives CAWSGAFRTGGNMDF.

The V call is TRBV5-1, the J call TRBJ2-5; TRBD2 aligns across 12 bases. The CDR3 is made up of 17 amino acids. The V and J ends lost 0 bases and 0 bases, in that order; junction bases with no gene match: 3. Per germline, CDR1 SGHRS and CDR2 YFSETQ. The CDR3 bases are TGCGCCAGCAGCTTGGGACTAGCGGGGGCCGACCAAGAGACCCAGTACTTC. It is translated as CASSLGLAGADQETQYF.